This T cell receptor beta chain is from a study of PD-1 blockade in mismatch repair-deficient tumors (dated by TCRdb to the late 2010s). For the study in its entirety: Between late 2013 and September 2016, the trial enrolled 86 consecutive patients with 11 to 12 mismatch repair-deficient cancer types, every one of whom had been previously treated and was progressing. Tumor-associated T cell clones were tracked in the peripheral blood of patients responding to PD-1 blockade by deep sequencing of TCR CDR3 regions.

For each enrolled patient, mismatch repair deficiency was established using either polymerase chain reaction or immunohistochemistry. TCR sequencing was performed for a few patients who responded to pembrolizumab therapy. The phase II trial prospectively evaluated PD-1 blockade with pembrolizumab in advanced mismatch repair-deficient cancers, independent of tissue of origin. Serial peripheral blood T cell samples were collected before and at multiple times after starting PD-1 blockade. The timing of each blood sample was reported as weeks after the first dose of pembrolizumab. The protocol used for the library was the immunoSEQ multiplex PCR assay. Not all clones reach the TCRdb copy of this immuneACCESS table, which keeps in-frame sequences only. Checked studies attribute under half of the gap to unresolved V genes and leave the rest unexplained. This sample lists approximately 120,000 clones; around 86% were detected once. Approximately 12% of the sample is taken by the ten largest.

To note about this clone: Its antigen target is currently unknown. No base quality values were provided; no much bigger clone lies one nucleotide off.

From cysteine to phenylalanine, the CDR3 is 18 amino acids long. This entry keeps only the CDR3 DNA: 54 bases, framed from base 1. The trim is 5 bases for V and 2 bases for J, with a gap of 23 bases between the germline ends. The germline V gene encodes CDR1 MRHNA and CDR2 SNTAGT. Overall study outcomes, separate from this receptor: After pembrolizumab, tumor-resident clones, which were often undetectable in blood before treatment, expanded rapidly and then contracted, generally ahead of radiologic responses.

Here the chain combines TRBV6-4 and TRBJ2-3, with a tentative D gene TRBD2 over 5 matching bases. The TCR comes from an adult with mismatch repair-deficient cancer. Here the sequenced sample was peripheral blood, taken 44 weeks after starting pembrolizumab. The CDR3: CASSLEVSATVNTDTQYF. Read as DNA, the sequence is TGTGCCAGCAGTCTGGAGGTTAGCGCCACGGTGAACACAGATACGCAGTATTTT.